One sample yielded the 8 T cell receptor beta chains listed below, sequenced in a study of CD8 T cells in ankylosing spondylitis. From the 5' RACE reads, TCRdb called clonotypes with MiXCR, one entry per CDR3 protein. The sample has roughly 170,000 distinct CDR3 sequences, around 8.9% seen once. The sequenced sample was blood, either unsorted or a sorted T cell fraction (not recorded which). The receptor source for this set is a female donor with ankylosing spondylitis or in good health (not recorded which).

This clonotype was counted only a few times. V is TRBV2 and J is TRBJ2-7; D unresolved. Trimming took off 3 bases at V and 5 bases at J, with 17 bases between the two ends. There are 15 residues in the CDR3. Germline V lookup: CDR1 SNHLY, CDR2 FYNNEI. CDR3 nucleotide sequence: TGTGCCAGCAGTGAGGTGGACCTACCAACCCACGAGCAGTACTTC. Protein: CASSEVDLPTHEQYF.

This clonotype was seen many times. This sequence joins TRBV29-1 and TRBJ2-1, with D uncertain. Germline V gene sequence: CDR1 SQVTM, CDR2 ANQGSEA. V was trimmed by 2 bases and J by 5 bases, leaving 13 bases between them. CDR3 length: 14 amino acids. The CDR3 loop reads CSVESGNGDNEQFF. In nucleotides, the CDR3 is TGCAGCGTTGAAAGTGGGAACGGAGACAATGAGCAGTTCTTC.

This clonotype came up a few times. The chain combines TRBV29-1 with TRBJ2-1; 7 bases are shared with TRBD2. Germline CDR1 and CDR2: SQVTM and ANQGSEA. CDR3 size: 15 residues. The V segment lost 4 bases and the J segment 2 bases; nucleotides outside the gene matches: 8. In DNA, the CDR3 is TGCAGCGTTGTAGGGCGGGAGTCCCCCTACAATGAGCAGTTCTTC. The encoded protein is CSVVGRESPYNEQFF.

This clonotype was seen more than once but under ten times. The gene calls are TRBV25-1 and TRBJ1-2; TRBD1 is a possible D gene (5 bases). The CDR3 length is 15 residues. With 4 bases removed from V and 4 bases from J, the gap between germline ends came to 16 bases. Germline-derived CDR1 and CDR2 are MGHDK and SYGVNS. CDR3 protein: CASSGRVLRGYGYTF. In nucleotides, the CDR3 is TGTGCCAGCAGTGGCCGGGTCTTGAGGGGCTATGGCTACACCTTC.

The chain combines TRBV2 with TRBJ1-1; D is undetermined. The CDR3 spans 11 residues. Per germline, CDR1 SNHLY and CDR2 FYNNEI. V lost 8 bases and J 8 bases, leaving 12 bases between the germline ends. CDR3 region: CASPLGEEAFF. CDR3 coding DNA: TGTGCCAGCCCCCTTGGGGAGGAAGCTTTCTTT.

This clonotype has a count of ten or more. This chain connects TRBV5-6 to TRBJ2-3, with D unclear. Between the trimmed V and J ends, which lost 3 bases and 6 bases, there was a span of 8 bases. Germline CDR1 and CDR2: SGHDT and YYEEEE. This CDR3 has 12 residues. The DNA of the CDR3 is TGTGCCAGCAGCTGGGCCGGTGATACGCAGTATTTT. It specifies CASSWAGDTQYF.

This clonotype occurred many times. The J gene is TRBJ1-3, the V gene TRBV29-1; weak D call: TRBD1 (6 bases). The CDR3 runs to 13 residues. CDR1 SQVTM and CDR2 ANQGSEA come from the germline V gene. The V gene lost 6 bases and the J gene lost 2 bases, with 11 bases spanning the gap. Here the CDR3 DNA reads TGCAGCGTCGAGGGGGGAACTGGAAACACCATATATTTT. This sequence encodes CSVEGGTGNTIYF.

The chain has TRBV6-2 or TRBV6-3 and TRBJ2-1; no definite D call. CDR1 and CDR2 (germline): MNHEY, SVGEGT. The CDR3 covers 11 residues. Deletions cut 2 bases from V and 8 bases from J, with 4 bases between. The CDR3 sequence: CASSYDHEQFF. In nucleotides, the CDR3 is TGTGCCAGCAGTTACGATCATGAGCAGTTCTTC.